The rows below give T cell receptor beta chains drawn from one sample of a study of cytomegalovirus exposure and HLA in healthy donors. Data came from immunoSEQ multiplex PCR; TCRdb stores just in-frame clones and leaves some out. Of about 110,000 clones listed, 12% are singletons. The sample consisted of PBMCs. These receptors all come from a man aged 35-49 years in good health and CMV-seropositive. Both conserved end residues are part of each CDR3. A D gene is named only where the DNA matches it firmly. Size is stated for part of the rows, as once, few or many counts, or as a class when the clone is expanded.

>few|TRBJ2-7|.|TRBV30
CAWSRGGYEQYF
TGCGCCTGGAGTAGGGGGGGCTACGAGCAGTACTTC
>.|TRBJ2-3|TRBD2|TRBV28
CASLSGRSTDTQYF
TGTGCCAGCTTAAGCGGGAGGAGTACAGATACGCAGTATTTT
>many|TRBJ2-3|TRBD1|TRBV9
CASSPQTGVADTQYF
TGTGCCAGCAGCCCACAGACAGGGGTTGCAGATACGCAGTATTTT
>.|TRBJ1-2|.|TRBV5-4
CASSLSQRNYGYTF
TGTGCCAGCAGCTTGAGTCAGCGGAACTATGGCTACACCTTC
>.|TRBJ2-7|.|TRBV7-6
CASSFQASGFSYEQYF
TGTGCCAGCAGCTTCCAGGCGAGCGGGTTCTCCTACGAGCAGTACTTC
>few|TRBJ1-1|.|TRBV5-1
CASSLATGATEAFF
TGCGCCAGCAGCTTGGCCACGGGAGCAACTGAAGCTTTCTTT
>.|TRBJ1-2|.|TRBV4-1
CASSRGALGANYGYTF
TGCGCCAGCAGCCGGGGTGCCCTAGGGGCTAACTATGGCTACACCTTC
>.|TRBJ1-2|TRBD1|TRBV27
CASSPRGNYGYTF
TGTGCCAGCAGTCCCAGGGGGAACTATGGCTACACCTTC
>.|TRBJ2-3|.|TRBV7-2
CASSLVTRGLGDTQYF
TGTGCCAGCAGCTTAGTGACTAGGGGTTTGGGGGATACGCAGTATTTT
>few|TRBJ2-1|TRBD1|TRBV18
CASSRDREAEQFF
TGTGCCAGCTCACGGGACAGGGAGGCTGAGCAGTTCTTC
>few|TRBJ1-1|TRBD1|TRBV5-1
CASSRTGNTEAFF
TGCGCCAGCAGCCGGACAGGGAATACTGAAGCTTTCTTT
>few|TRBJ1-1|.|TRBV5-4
CASSLGRGKMNTEAFF
TGTGCCAGCAGCTTGGGAAGGGGGAAAATGAACACTGAAGCTTTCTTT
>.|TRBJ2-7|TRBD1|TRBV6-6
CASLTGSRNEQYF
TGTGCCAGCTTGACAGGGTCTAGGAACGAGCAGTACTTC
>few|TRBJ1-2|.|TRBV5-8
CASSLSSLTGYGYTF
TGTGCCAGCAGCTTGTCGTCCTTAACGGGCTATGGCTACACCTTC
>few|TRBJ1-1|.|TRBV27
CASSFGSGRGTEAFF
TGTGCCAGCAGTTTCGGATCGGGGCGGGGCACTGAAGCTTTCTTT
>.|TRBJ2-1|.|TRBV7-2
CASSLSYQRASYNEQFF
TGTGCCAGCAGCTTGTCGTACCAGCGGGCATCCTACAATGAGCAGTTCTTC
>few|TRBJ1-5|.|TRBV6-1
CASIRSGGNQPQHF
TGTGCCAGCATCAGGTCAGGGGGCAATCAGCCCCAGCATTTT
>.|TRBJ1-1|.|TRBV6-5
CASSYTWTDPYGAFF
TGTGCCAGCAGTTACACTTGGACTGACCCTTACGGAGCTTTCTTT
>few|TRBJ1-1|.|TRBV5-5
CASSFPGNTEAFF
TGTGCCAGCAGCTTTCCGGGGAACACTGAAGCTTTCTTT
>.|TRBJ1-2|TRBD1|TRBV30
CAWSPGQGASGYTF
TGTGCCTGGAGCCCGGGACAGGGGGCGTCTGGCTACACCTTC
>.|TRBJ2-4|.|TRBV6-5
CASSYGPHLAKNIQYF
TGTGCCAGCAGTTACGGGCCACACCTAGCCAAAAACATTCAGTACTTC
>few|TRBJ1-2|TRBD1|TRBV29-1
CTAGGGSTF
TGCACAGCCGGAGGGGGCTCCACCTTC
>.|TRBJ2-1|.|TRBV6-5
CASRNSGGVYNEQFF
TGTGCCAGCAGGAACAGTGGGGGCGTCTACAATGAGCAGTTCTTC
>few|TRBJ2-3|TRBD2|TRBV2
CASSVTSGRALTDTQYF
TGTGCCAGCAGTGTGACTAGCGGGAGGGCCCTAACAGATACGCAGTATTTT
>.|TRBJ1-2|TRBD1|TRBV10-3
CAISEPGQGENYGYTF
TGTGCCATCAGTGAGCCGGGACAGGGGGAAAACTATGGCTACACCTTC
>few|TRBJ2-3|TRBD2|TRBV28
CASSLSGTTDTQYF
TGTGCCAGCAGTTTAAGCGGGACCACAGATACGCAGTATTTT